These 7 T cell receptor beta chains share one sample of origin, sequenced in a study of blood T cell repertoires in COVID-19. Here immunoSEQ multiplex PCR was the method, and the copy in TCRdb shows in-frame clones only, minus some. The sample holds fewer than 250,000 clones; 80% to 90% are singletons and the top ten take about 4%. Material for sequencing was peripheral blood. These receptors were obtained from a man between 45 and 60 years old with acute or convalescent COVID-19.

This clone appeared once. V and J are TRBV28 and TRBJ2-2; TRBD2 matches at 8 bases. CDR1 and CDR2 (germline): MDHEN, SYDVKM. The V segment lost 3 bases and the J segment 0 bases; nucleotides outside the gene matches: 12. The CDR3 contains 19 residues. The CDR3 DNA sequence: TGTGCCAGCAGTTTCGGGTGGCTAAGCGGGAGCGCGAACACCGGGGAGCTGTTTTTT. Translating it yields CASSFGWLSGSANTGELFF.

The CDR3 region is CASSYGTSGIGETQYF. The DNA of the CDR3 is TGTGCCAGCAGCTACGGGACTAGCGGGATTGGGGAGACCCAGTACTTC. The rearrangement uses TRBV7-3 and TRBJ2-5, with 13 bases fitting TRBD2. In germline, CDR1 is SGHTA, CDR2 FQGTGA. Trimming at V came to 4 bases and at J to 5 bases, leaving 7 bases not matched to a gene. This CDR3 is built from 16 residues.

The V and J genes are TRBV7-3 and TRBJ1-2; D gene ambiguous. Trimming removed 3 bases at V and 8 bases at J, with 13 bases between. Germline values: CDR1 SGHTA, CDR2 FQGTGA. The CDR3 contains 13 residues. The CDR3 is CASSFESRRGYTF. In DNA, the CDR3 is TGTGCCAGCAGCTTCGAGTCCCGGCGGGGCTACACCTTC.

The V gene is TRBV6-6, the J gene TRBJ2-7; maybe TRBD1 (6 bases). V was clipped by 4 bases and J by 2 bases, with 9 bases between them. The CDR3 extends over 13 amino acids. Germline values: CDR1 MNHNY, CDR2 SVGAGI (reference sequence). The CDR3 protein is CASSWTETYEQYF. CDR3 nucleotide sequence: TGTGCCAGCAGTTGGACAGAAACCTACGAGCAGTACTTC.

The chain employs TRBV25-1 and TRBJ1-2; D remains ambiguous. The CDR3 sequence is 13 residues long. From germline, CDR1 is MGHDK and CDR2 SYGVNS. The V end lost 8 bases, the J end lost 4 bases, and 14 bases lay between the germline ends. CDR3 in amino acids: CASQALGFYGYTF. In nucleotides, the CDR3 is TGTGCCAGCCAGGCCCTCGGATTCTATGGCTACACCTTC.

The chain has TRBV25-1 and TRBJ2-1; 11 nucleotides agree with TRBD1. The junction had 17 bases not matched to a gene; V was cut back by 5 bases and J by 8 bases. Looked up from germline, CDR1 is MGHDK and CDR2 is SYGVNS. This CDR3 spans 18 amino acids. DNA for the CDR3: TGTGCCAGCAGTCATACCCTTGGACAGGGGGCGGTTGGGGATGAGCAGTTCTTC. Protein: CASSHTLGQGAVGDEQFF.

A note on this clone: This sample also contains other DNA sequences that code for the same CDR3. The chain couples TRBV6-1 to TRBJ2-7; D gene ambiguous. V dropped 2 bases and J dropped 2 bases, with 10 bases sitting between them. The CDR3 extends over 14 amino acids. CDR1 and CDR2 (germline): MNHNS, SASEGT. CDR3 nucleotides: TGTGCCAGCAGTGAATTTACAGCTACCTACGAGCAGTACTTC. Protein product: CASSEFTATYEQYF.